This T cell receptor beta chain was obtained from a study of graft-versus-host responses after intestinal transplantation. Study at large: The transplants performed in recipients were multivisceral, liver-intestinal, or isolated intestinal.

Whole-study findings and limits: Some GvH clones appeared in ileal mucosa or blood before recipient bone marrow. Those patients showing graft-donor T cell macrochimerism displayed high graft-versus-host to host-versus-graft clonal ratios in allografts.

As regards this clone: Antigen unknown.

Using immunoSEQ multiplex PCR, the repertoire was profiled, and TCRdb retains in-frame clones only, with some absent. The sample has 100,000 or so clones, roughly 90% seen once. Germline V gives CDR1 SGHKS, CDR2 YYEKEE (reference sequence). J lost 9 bases, V lost 6 bases, and 12 bases had no gene match. CDR3 length equals 15 residues. The sequenced sample was unstimulated CD4+ T cells sorted from spleen or lymph node cells, obtained before intestinal transplant. This sequence joins TRBV5-5 and TRBJ2-1, with 10 bases lining up with TRBD2. This receptor was identified in a human donor who received an intestinal transplant. CDR3 in DNA: TGTGCCAGCATCGAAAATAGCGGGAGGTTTTTTGAGCAGTTCTTC. It specifies CASIENSGRFFEQFF.